What follows is one T cell receptor (beta chain) and its context. The sample belongs to a study of T cell changes during pregnancy in multiple sclerosis. After removal of 5 bases from V and 4 bases from J, the junction contained 6 bases not matched to a gene. This CDR3 is built from 15 residues. Germline-derived CDR1 and CDR2 are SGHNT and YYREEE (reference sequence). Sequenced by immunoSEQ multiplex PCR; TCRdb stores in-frame clones only, minus some. This sample carries 25,000 or so clones, around 90% of them seen once, and the ten largest clones take 6.2%. The sample here was CD8+ T cells from peripheral blood mononuclear cells, taken before pregnancy. The receptor's source is a female donor with multiple sclerosis, enrolled in a pregnancy study. The rearrangement joins TRBV5-4 to TRBJ2-7, with TRBD2 matching over 13 bases. The CDR3 DNA follows: TGTGCCAGCAGACCCGGGACTAGCGGGAAATACGAGCAGTACTTC. It is translated as CASRPGTSGKYEQYF. Together with reference TRBV5-4 and TRBJ2-7, the CDR3 gives the full variable domain: ETGVTQSPTHLIKTRGQQVTLRCSSQSGHNTVSWYQQALGQGPQFIFQYYREEENGRGNFPPRFSGLQFPNYSSELNVNALELDDSALYLCASRPGTSGKYEQYFGPGTRLTVT.